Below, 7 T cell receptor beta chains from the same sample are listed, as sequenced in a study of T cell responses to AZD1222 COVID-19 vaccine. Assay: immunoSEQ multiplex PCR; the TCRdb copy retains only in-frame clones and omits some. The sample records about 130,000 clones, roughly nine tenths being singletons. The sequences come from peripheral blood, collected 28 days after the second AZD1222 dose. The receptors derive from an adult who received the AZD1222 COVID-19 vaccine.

The CDR3 sequence is CASSLAGGLNTQYF. CDR3 DNA sequence: TGCGCCAGCAGCTTGGCGGGGGGGCTAAATACGCAGTATTTT. J is TRBJ2-3 and V is TRBV5-1; 8 bases line up with TRBD2. The CDR3 runs to 14 residues. After removal of 0 bases from V and 7 bases from J, the junction contained 4 bases not matched to a gene. In germline, CDR1 is SGHRS, CDR2 YFSETQ. The full variable domain, its missing parts supplied by reference TRBV5-1 and TRBJ2-3, is KAGVTQTPRYLIKTRGQQVTLSCSPISGHRSVSWYQQTPGQGLQFLFEYFSETQRNKGNFPGRFSGRQFSNSRSEMNVSTLELGDSALYLCASSLAGGLNTQYFGPGTRLTVL.

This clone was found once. This CDR3 reads CASSLATFGTRENYEQYF. CDR3 sequence (DNA): TGTGCCAGCAGCTTAGCAACCTTCGGGACCCGGGAGAACTACGAGCAGTACTTC. The rearrangement uses TRBV7-8 and TRBJ2-7, with D perhaps matching TRBD2 (6 bases). Germline V gene lookup returns CDR1 SGHVS and CDR2 FQNEAQ. Trimming removed 0 bases at V and 3 bases at J, with 21 bases between. CDR3 length: 18 amino acids.

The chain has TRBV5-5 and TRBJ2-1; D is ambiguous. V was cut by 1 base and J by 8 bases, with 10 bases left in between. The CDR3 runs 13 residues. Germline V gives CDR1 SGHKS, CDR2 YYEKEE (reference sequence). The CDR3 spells CASSLLGAHEQFF. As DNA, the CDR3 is TGTGCCAGCAGCTTGCTCGGAGCCCATGAGCAGTTCTTC.

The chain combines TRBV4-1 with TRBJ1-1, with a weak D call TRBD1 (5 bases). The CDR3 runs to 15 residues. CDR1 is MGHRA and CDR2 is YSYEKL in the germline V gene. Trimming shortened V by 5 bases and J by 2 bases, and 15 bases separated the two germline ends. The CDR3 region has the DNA TGCGCCAGCAGCTACCCAGGGAGGGACAACACTGAAGCTTTCTTT. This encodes CASSYPGRDNTEAFF.

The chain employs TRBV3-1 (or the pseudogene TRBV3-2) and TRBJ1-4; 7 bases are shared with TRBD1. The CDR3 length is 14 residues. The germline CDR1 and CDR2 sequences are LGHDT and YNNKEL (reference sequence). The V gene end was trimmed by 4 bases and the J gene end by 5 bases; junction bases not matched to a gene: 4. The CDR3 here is CASSPQGLNEKLFF. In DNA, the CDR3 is TGTGCCAGCAGCCCACAGGGGCTGAATGAAAAACTGTTTTTT.

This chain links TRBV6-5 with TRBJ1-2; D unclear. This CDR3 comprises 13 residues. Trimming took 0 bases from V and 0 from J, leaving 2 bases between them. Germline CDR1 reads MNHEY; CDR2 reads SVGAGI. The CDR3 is CASSYSSNYGYTF. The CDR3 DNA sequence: TGTGCCAGCAGTTACTCTTCTAACTATGGCTACACCTTC.

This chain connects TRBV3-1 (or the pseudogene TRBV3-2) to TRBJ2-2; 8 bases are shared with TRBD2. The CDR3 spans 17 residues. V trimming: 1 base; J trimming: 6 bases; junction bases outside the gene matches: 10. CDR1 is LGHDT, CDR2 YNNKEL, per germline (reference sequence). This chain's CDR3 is CASSQGYGSGEPGELFF. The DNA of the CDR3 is TGTGCCAGCAGCCAAGGTTACGGTAGCGGGGAGCCCGGGGAGCTGTTTTTT.